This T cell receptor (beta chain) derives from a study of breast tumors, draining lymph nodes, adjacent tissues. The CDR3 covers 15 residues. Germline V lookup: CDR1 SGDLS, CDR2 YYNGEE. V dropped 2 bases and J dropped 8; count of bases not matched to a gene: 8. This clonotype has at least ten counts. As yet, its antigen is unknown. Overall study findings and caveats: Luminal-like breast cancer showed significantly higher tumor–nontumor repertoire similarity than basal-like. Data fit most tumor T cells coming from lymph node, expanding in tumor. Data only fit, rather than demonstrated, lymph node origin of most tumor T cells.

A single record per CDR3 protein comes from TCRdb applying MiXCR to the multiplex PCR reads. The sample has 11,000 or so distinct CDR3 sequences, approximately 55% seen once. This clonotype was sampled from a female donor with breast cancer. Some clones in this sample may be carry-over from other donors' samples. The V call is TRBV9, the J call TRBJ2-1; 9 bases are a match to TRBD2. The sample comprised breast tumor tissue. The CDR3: CASSVPTSGVDEQFF. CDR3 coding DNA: TGTGCCAGCAGCGTCCCGACTAGCGGTGTCGATGAGCAGTTCTTC.